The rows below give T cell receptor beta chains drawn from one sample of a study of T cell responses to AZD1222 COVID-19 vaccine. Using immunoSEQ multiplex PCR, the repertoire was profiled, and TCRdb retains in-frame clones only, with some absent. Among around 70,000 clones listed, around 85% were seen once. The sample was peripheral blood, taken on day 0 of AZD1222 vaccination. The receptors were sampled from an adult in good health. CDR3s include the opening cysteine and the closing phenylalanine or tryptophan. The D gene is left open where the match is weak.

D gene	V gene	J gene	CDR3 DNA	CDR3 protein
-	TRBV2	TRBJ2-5	TGTGCCAGCAGCCCCGGGGTCCAAGAGACCCAGTACTTC	CASSPGVQETQYF
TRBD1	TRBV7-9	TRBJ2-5	TGTGCCAGCAGCCTGGGGCCCGGGACAGCAGGGGGGACCCAGTACTTC	CASSLGPGTAGGTQYF
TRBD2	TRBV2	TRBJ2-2	TGTGCCAGCAGTCGGACTAGGGCGAACACCGGGGAGCTGTTTTTT	CASSRTRANTGELFF
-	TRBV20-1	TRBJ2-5	TGCAGTGCTAGTGTAAAGGGCTTGGAGACCCAGTACTTC	CSASVKGLETQYF
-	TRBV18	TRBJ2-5	TGTGCCAGCTCACCAACCACCTCGGGTCACGGGCAAGAGACCCAGTACTTC	CASSPTTSGHGQETQYF
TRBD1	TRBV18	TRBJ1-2	TGTGCCACTTCGGGACAGTCCTATGGCTACACCTTC	CATSGQSYGYTF
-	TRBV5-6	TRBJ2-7	TGTGCCAGCAGCACCCACAGTCCAGCCTACGAGCAGTACTTC	CASSTHSPAYEQYF
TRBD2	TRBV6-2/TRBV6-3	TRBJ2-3	TGTGCCAGCAGTCGCTCACTAGCGGGGGGTCTCACAGATACGCAGTATTTT	CASSRSLAGGLTDTQYF
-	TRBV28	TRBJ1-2	TGTGCCAGCAGCTCAGGGACGGCCGTTAGCTACACCTTC	CASSSGTAVSYTF
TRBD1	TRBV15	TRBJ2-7	TGTGCCACCAGCAGTGGGACAGGCAACTACGAGCAGTACTTC	CATSSGTGNYEQYF
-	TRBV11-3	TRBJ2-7	TGTGCCAGCAGCTCCCGGTTTGGGGTAGCTAACTACGAGCAGTACTTC	CASSSRFGVANYEQYF
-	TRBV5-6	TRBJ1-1	TGTGCCAGCAGCTTGGGACATGGGGCTCGAGCGGGCACTGAAGCTTTCTTT	CASSLGHGARAGTEAFF
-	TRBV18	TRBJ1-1	TGTGCCAGCTCACCACGGGCAGGAGTAGACGAGACTGAAGCTTTCTTT	CASSPRAGVDETEAFF
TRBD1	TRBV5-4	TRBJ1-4	TGTGCCAGCAGCTCGGACAGGGGGCCGGAAAAACTGTTTTTT	CASSSDRGPEKLFF
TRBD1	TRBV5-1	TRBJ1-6	TGCGCCAGCAGGTCAGGGGGCTTCCGTGGCTATAATTCACCCCTCCACTTT	CASRSGGFRGYNSPLHF
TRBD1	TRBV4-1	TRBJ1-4	TGCGCCAGCAGCCCCGGGACAGTTAGTTATGAAAAACTGTTTTTT	CASSPGTVSYEKLFF
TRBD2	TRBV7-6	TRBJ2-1	TGTGCCAGCAGCTCAAGCGAGACTAGCCGCTACAATGAGCAGTTCTTC	CASSSSETSRYNEQFF